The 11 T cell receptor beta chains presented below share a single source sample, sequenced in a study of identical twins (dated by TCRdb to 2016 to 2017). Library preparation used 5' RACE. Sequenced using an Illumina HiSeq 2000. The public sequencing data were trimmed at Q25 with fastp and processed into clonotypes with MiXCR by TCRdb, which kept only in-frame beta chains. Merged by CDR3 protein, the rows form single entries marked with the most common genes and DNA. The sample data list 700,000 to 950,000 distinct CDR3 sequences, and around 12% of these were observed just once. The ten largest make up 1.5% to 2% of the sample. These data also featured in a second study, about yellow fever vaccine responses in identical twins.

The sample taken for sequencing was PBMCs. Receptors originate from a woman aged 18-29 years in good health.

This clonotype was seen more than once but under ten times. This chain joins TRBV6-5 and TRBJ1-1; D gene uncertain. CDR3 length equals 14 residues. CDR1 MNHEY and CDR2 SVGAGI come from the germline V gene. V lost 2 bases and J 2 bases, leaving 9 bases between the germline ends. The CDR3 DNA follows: TGTGCCAGCAGTTACCCCGCAGTAAACACTGAAGCTTTCTTT. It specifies CASSYPAVNTEAFF.

The CDR3: CASSVRTGTWELFF. DNA of the CDR3: TGTGCCAGCAGTGTGCGGACAGGGACGTGGGAGCTGTTTTTT. The chain is built from TRBV2 and TRBJ2-2; TRBD1 agrees at 8 bases. Germline CDR1 SNHLY, CDR2 FYNNEI. CDR3 size: 14 residues. Trimming removed 4 bases from V and 9 bases from J; junction bases left unmatched: 7.

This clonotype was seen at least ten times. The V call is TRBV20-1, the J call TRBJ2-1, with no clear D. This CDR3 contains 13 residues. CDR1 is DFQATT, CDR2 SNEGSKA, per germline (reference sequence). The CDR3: CSAYLSSYNEQFF. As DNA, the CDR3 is TGCAGCGCCTATCTTAGCTCCTACAATGAGCAGTTCTTC.

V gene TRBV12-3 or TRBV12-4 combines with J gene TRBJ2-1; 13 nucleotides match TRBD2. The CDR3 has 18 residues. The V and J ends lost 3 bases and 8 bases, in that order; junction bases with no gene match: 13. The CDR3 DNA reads TGTGCCAGCAGTTTCGCGACTAGCGGGAGGTCCCGGTTCGATGAGCAGTTCTTC. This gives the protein CASSFATSGRSRFDEQFF.

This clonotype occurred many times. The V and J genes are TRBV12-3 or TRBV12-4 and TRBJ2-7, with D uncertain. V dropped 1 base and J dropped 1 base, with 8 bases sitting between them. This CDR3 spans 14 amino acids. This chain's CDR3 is CASSLGANSYEQYV. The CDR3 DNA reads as TGTGCCAGCAGTTTAGGGGCGAATTCCTACGAGCAGTACGTC.

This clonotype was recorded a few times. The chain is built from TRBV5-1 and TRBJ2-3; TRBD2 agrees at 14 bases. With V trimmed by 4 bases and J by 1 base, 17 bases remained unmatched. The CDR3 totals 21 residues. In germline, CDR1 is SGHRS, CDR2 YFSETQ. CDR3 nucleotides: TGCGCCAGCAGCCGAAACGAAATCGGACTAGCGGGGGGAACCCGCACAGATACGCAGTATTTT. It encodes CASSRNEIGLAGGTRTDTQYF.

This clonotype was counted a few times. DNA of the CDR3: TGCGCCAGCAGCTTTGCGTGGGGGTCCCCTGAAGCTTTCTTT. This gives the protein CASSFAWGSPEAFF. The chain employs TRBV5-1 and TRBJ1-1; possible D gene TRBD1, 5 bases. CDR1 SGHRS and CDR2 YFSETQ come from the germline V gene. Trimming cost V 2 bases and J 6 bases, with 14 bases left between them. This CDR3 contains 14 residues. The full variable domain, its missing parts supplied by reference TRBV5-1 and TRBJ1-1, is KAGVTQTPRYLIKTRGQQVTLSCSPISGHRSVSWYQQTPGQGLQFLFEYFSETQRNKGNFPGRFSGRQFSNSRSEMNVSTLELGDSALYLCASSFAWGSPEAFFGQGTRLTVV.

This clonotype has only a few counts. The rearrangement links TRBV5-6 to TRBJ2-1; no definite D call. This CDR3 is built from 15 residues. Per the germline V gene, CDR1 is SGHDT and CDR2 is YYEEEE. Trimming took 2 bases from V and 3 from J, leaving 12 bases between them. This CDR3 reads CASSFRAANYNEQFF. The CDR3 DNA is TGTGCCAGCAGCTTTCGGGCAGCCAACTACAATGAGCAGTTCTTC.

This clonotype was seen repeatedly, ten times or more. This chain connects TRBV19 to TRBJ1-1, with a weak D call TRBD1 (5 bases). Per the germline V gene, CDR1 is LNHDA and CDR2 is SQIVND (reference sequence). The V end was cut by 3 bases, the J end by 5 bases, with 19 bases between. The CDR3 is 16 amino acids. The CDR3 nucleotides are TGTGCCAGTAGTATGAAATCTGGGGGAAGGGGAACTGAAGCTTTCTTT. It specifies CASSMKSGGRGTEAFF.

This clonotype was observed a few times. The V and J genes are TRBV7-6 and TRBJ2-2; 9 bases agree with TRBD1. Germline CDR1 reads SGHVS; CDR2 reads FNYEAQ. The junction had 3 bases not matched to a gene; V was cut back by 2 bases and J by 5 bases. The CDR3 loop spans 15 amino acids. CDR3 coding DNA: TGTGCCAGCAGCTTAACAGGGGGCGCAACCGGGGAGCTGTTTTTT. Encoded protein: CASSLTGGATGELFF. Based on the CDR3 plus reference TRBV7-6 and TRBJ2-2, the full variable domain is GAGVSQSPRYKVTKRGQDVALRCDPISGHVSLYWYRQALGQGPEFLTYFNYEAQQDKSGLPNDRFSAERPEGSISTLTIQRTEQRDSAMYRCASSLTGGATGELFFGEGSRLTVL.

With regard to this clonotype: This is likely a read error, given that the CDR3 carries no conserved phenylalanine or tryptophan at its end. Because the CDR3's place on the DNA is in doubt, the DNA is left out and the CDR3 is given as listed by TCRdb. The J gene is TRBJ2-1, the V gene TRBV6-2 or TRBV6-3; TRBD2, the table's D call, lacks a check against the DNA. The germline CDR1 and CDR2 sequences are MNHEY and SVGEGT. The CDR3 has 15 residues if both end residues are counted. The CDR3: CASSYPDPLAEPGFL.